Each of the 30 T cell receptor beta chains below was sequenced from the same sample in a study of CD8+ T cells in alopecia areata. cDNA reverse transcribed from extracted RNA served as the sequencing template. The protocol was immunoSEQ multiplex PCR, while the TCRdb copy is restricted to in-frame clones and leaves out a portion. The sample presents 290,000 or so clones, none singletons. Pooled cells of cutaneous lymph node origin were sorted on CD4, CD8alpha, NKG2D, NKG2ACE and other markers. Sequences were obtained from CD4+ T cells sorted from a lymph node. The source is a C3H/HeJ mouse with alopecia areata. The strain bears MHC haplotype H2-k.

This clone occurred a few times. Germline and genes: mouse. The read terminates 4 residues ahead of where the CDR3 ends, so the germline J gene completes it. The V gene is TRBV19, the J gene TRBJ2-3; TRBD1 agrees at 8 bases. Germline CDR1 FNHDT, CDR2 SITEND (reference sequence). The CDR3 is 14 amino acids. V trimming: 7 bases; J trimming: 4 bases; junction bases outside the gene matches: 8. CDR3 loop: CASQDRGRTETLYF. The sequenced part of the CDR3 DNA is TGTGCCAGCCAAGACAGGGGAAGGACAGAA.

This clone appeared a few times. Genes here carry mouse names. Coverage ceases 4 residues before the CDR3 finishes, and the germline J gene fills in the end. The chain has TRBV13-3 and TRBJ2-2; the D gene is possibly TRBD1 (5 bases). The V gene lost 3 bases and the J gene lost 0 bases, with 9 bases spanning the gap. This CDR3 has 15 amino acids. CDR1 and CDR2 from the germline V gene are NNHDY and SYVADS. The CDR3 reads CASSGRAANTGQLYF. The part of the CDR3 DNA that was read is TGTGCCAGCAGTGGCAGGGCTGCAAACACCGGG. The variable domain in full, completed from reference TRBV13-3 and TRBJ2-2, reads EAAVTQSPRSKVAVTGGKVTLSCHQTNNHDYMYWYRQDTGHGLRLIHYSYVADSTEKGDIPDGYKASRPSQENFSLILELASLSQTAVYFCASSGRAANTGQLYFGEGSKLTVL.

This clone was seen more than once but under ten times. The listed genes are named as in mouse. The CDR3 loop reads CASSWDNANTEVFF. CDR3 bases read: TGTGCCAGCAGCTGGGACAATGCAAACACA. The gene calls are TRBV13-3 and TRBJ1-1; D might be TRBD1 (6 bases). The read finishes 4 residues shy of the CDR3 end, and the germline J gene is used to complete it. Per the germline V gene, CDR1 is NNHDY and CDR2 is SYVADS. The CDR3 spans 14 residues. The V and J ends lost 5 bases and 0 bases respectively, with 11 bases between them.

This clone was seen only a few times. Genes and germline are mouse. The read finishes 4 residues shy of the CDR3 end, and the germline J gene is used to complete it. V gene TRBV5 combines with J gene TRBJ2-2; weak D call: TRBD1 (6 bases). This CDR3 is 17 amino acids long. Trimming stripped 2 bases from V and 0 bases from J, with 13 bases between. Germline V CDR1 and CDR2: LGHNA, YNLKQL (reference sequence). The CDR3 is CASSQNPGASNTGQLYF. CDR3 DNA, as far as it was read: TGTGCCAGCAGCCAAAACCCAGGGGCCTCAAACACCGGG.

This clone was counted at least ten times. Mouse gene names apply. CDR3 bases read: TGTGCCAGCAGTGATTCAGGGGACAACTCC. This translates into CASSDSGDNS. The entire CDR3 protein is CASSDSGDNSDYTF. V and J are TRBV13-1 and TRBJ1-2; tentatively, D is TRBD1 (6 bases). The CDR3 end is not reached by the read, which stops 4 residues before it; the germline J gene fills it in. CDR1 and CDR2 (germline): NSHNY, SYGAGN. The CDR3 spans 14 residues. The ends were cut back, 1 base at V and 2 bases at J, with 9 bases in the middle.

The table lists this clone with a few counts. Gene names and germline refer to mouse. The read ends 4 residues early relative to the CDR3; the germline J gene fills the gap. This chain joins TRBV31 and TRBJ1-1; D remains ambiguous. The CDR3 has 11 residues. In germline, CDR1 is GKSSPN, CDR2 SITVG. The CDR3 bases that were read are TGTGCCTGGAGCCCAGCAACA. Translating it yields CAWSPAT. The CDR3 in full is CAWSPATEVFF.

About this clone: Genes here carry mouse names. Read coverage stops 4 residues before the CDR3 terminus; the germline J gene supplies the remainder. The chain is built from TRBV13-1 and TRBJ1-2, with 9 bases fitting TRBD1. Germline trimming cut 4 bases from V and 2 bases from J; bases unmatched to any gene: 6. CDR3 length equals 15 residues. Germline assignment: CDR1 NSHNY and CDR2 SYGAGN. The DNA read from the CDR3 is TGTGCCAGCAGTCCTACAGGGGGCTCGAACTCC. Its translation: CASSPTGGSNS. The entire CDR3 protein reads CASSPTGGSNSDYTF.

On this clone: Germline and genes: mouse. The read finishes 4 residues shy of the CDR3 end, and the germline J gene is used to complete it. The V and J genes are TRBV19 and TRBJ2-5; a weak D match, TRBD2 (5 bases). This CDR3 is 14 amino acids long. Germline V gene lookup returns CDR1 FNHDT and CDR2 SITEND (reference sequence). Trimming stripped 2 bases from V and 1 base from J, with 8 bases between. The sequenced part of the CDR3 DNA is TGTGCCAGCAGTATGTGGGGAGACCAAGAC. Translating it yields CASSMWGDQD. The CDR3 in its entirety is CASSMWGDQDTQYF.

As to this clone: Gene and germline names: mouse. The sequenced fragment ends 4 residues before the CDR3 boundary, so the rest is inferred from the germline J gene. V usage is TRBV19 and J usage is TRBJ2-1, with D perhaps TRBD2 (6 bases). This CDR3 contains 12 residues. Trimming took 9 bases from V and 0 from J, leaving 7 bases between them. Germline loops: CDR1 FNHDT, CDR2 SITEND (reference sequence). CDR3 region: CAIWGNYAEQFF. The part of the CDR3 DNA that was read is TGTGCCATCTGGGGTAACTATGCT.

This clone was seen a few times. Gene and germline names: mouse. From the germline J gene comes the end of the CDR3, since the read stops 4 residues before it. J is TRBJ2-4 and V is TRBV5, with a tentative D call TRBD1 (6 bases). From germline, CDR1 is LGHNA and CDR2 YNLKQL (reference sequence). This CDR3 region has 13 residues. The CDR3 bases that were read are TGTGCCAGCAGCCAAGACAGGGGAAAC. The encoded protein is CASSQDRGN. The entire CDR3 protein reads CASSQDRGNTLYF.

A remark on this clone: The gene names given are mouse names. The CDR3 is cut off 3 residues early in the read; its end comes from the germline J gene. The chain employs TRBV5 and TRBJ1-6; 8 bases align to TRBD1. TRBJ1-6 is annotated as an ORF whose role is uncertain. This CDR3 is built from 15 residues. Germline V CDR1 and CDR2: LGHNA, YNLKQL (reference sequence). V dropped 0 bases and J dropped 7; count of bases not matched to a gene: 2. The CDR3 loop reads CASSQENRGNSPLYF. The CDR3 DNA, read in part, is TGTGCCAGCAGCCAAGAAAACAGGGGGAATTCGCCC.

With regard to this clone: Gene names refer to mouse genes. The read falls 4 residues short of the CDR3 end, and the missing part is taken from the germline J gene. The V call is TRBV13-2, the J call TRBJ2-1, with 14 bases lining up with TRBD2. The germline gives CDR1 NNHNN, CDR2 SYGAGS (reference sequence). The CDR3 extends over 16 amino acids. The J segment lost 5 bases and the V segment lost 2 bases, leaving 3 bases of the junction unmatched. This chain's CDR3 is CASGEGLGGRHAEQFF. The CDR3 DNA, read in part, is TGTGCCAGCGGTGAGGGACTGGGGGGGCGCCATGCT.

This clone was seen more than once but under ten times. These gene names are mouse names. Read coverage stops 4 residues before the CDR3 terminus; the germline J gene supplies the remainder. The rearrangement links TRBV1 to TRBJ2-7; 7 bases map to TRBD1. V was pared by 0 bases and J by 2 bases, with 4 bases of the junction left unmatched. There are 15 residues in the CDR3. Germline CDR1 NSQYPW, CDR2 LRSPGD (reference sequence). CDR3 loop: CTCSADPRGTYEQYF. The sequenced CDR3 bases are TGCACCTGCAGTGCAGATCCCAGGGGGACCTAT.

On this clone: Any gene name here is a mouse gene name. From the germline J gene comes the end of the CDR3, since the read stops 4 residues before it. The gene calls are TRBV5 and TRBJ2-1, with D perhaps TRBD1 (6 bases). Germline values: CDR1 LGHNA, CDR2 YNLKQL (reference sequence). CDR3 size: 14 residues. The V gene lost 4 bases and the J gene lost 4 bases, with 11 bases spanning the gap. The CDR3 loop is CASSPQGQYAEQFF. The sequenced CDR3 bases are TGTGCCAGCAGCCCACAGGGACAATATGCT.

A few counts support this clone. Genes here carry mouse names. The read comes to an end 4 residues before the CDR3 does, leaving the germline J gene to fill in the end. V gene TRBV5 combines with J gene TRBJ2-1; 9 positions agree with TRBD2. The CDR3 spans 15 residues. Germline V CDR1 and CDR2: LGHNA, YNLKQL (reference sequence). CDR3 sequence: CASSQVGGRLAEQFF. The DNA read from the CDR3 is TGTGCCAGCAGCCAAGTGGGGGGGCGCCTGGCT.

This clone was seen more than once but under ten times. Gene names refer to mouse genes. The read finishes 4 residues shy of the CDR3 end, and the germline J gene is used to complete it. The V call is TRBV13-3, the J call TRBJ2-7, with TRBD2 identical over 9 bases. Germline-derived CDR1 and CDR2 are NNHDY and SYVADS. The CDR3 runs 15 residues. J gave up 2 bases and V 2 bases, and 5 bases lay outside the gene matches. CDR3 bases read: TGTGCCAGCAGTGAGCACCGGGACTGGGCCTAT. Its protein is CASSEHRDWAY. The whole CDR3 protein reads CASSEHRDWAYEQYF.

Turning to this clone: Mouse germline and gene names are used. The CDR3 end is not reached by the read, which stops 3 residues before it; the germline J gene fills it in. In the same sample, other DNA sequences code for this CDR3. The chain is built from TRBV5 and TRBJ1-6, with 7 bases fitting TRBD1. TRBJ1-6 is an ORF, with its function uncertain. The CDR3 is made up of 15 amino acids. Per the germline V gene, CDR1 is LGHNA and CDR2 is YNLKQL (reference sequence). Unmatched junction bases numbered 1, after V lost 2 bases and J lost 3 bases. The sequenced CDR3 bases are TGTGCCAGCAGCCAACGGGACAGCTATAATTCGCCC. The encoded protein is CASSQRDSYNSP. The CDR3 reads in full as CASSQRDSYNSPLYF.

This clone showed up just a few times. Gene names and germline refer to mouse. The observed sequence ends 4 residues before the CDR3 terminus, with the missing tail filled in from the germline J gene. The chain has TRBV1 and TRBJ2-1, with 10 bases fitting TRBD2. The CDR3 consists of 15 residues. Germline loops: CDR1 NSQYPW, CDR2 LRSPGD (reference sequence). Trimming took 5 bases from V and 2 from J; bases not matched to a gene: 3. The CDR3 is CTCSLGGRDYAEQFF. CDR3 DNA, as far as it was read: TGCACCTGCAGTCTGGGGGGGCGGGACTATGCT.

This clone has only a few counts. The gene names here belong to mouse. The read terminates 4 residues ahead of where the CDR3 ends, so the germline J gene completes it. This chain links TRBV17 with TRBJ2-3; 7 positions agree with TRBD1. The V and J ends lost 4 bases and 0 bases, in that order; junction bases with no gene match: 4. The CDR3 length is 15 residues. Germline V gene sequence: CDR1 MNHDT, CDR2 YYDKIL. The CDR3 is CASSKGTDSAETLYF. The CDR3 DNA, read in part, is TGTGCTAGCAGTAAGGGGACAGATAGTGCAGAA.

Points on this clone: Gene names and germline match the mouse. Read coverage stops 4 residues before the CDR3 terminus; the germline J gene supplies the remainder. At the DNA level, this CDR3 is encoded by other sequences in the same sample as well. The J gene is TRBJ2-1, the V gene TRBV13-2, with D possibly being TRBD1 (5 bases). The CDR3 extends over 14 amino acids. CDR1 and CDR2 from the germline V gene are NNHNN and SYGAGS (reference sequence). The V end was cut by 0 bases, the J end by 5 bases, with 9 bases between. CDR3 residues: CASGDAGGDAEQFF. The CDR3 DNA, read in part, is TGTGCCAGCGGTGATGCAGGAGGGGATGCT.

Of note for this clone: Mouse names are used for the genes. With the read ending 3 residues before the CDR3 end, the germline J gene is used to fill in that end. This chain uses TRBV13-2 with TRBJ1-6; D is possibly TRBD1 (5 bases). TRBJ1-6 is noted as an ORF with a role that remains uncertain. CDR1 and CDR2 from the germline V gene are NNHNN and SYGAGS (reference sequence). V gave up 2 bases and J gave up 7 bases, with 7 bases separating them. CDR3 length equals 13 residues. CDR3 DNA (partial): TGTGCCAGCGGTGACTCAGGGAATTCGCCC. Translation gives CASGDSGNSP. The entire CDR3 sequence reads CASGDSGNSPLYF.

This clone was seen only a few times. This may be a read error, as it is one base from a much larger clone. The genes are named according to mouse. The sequenced fragment ends 4 residues before the CDR3 boundary, so the rest is inferred from the germline J gene. V gene TRBV4 combines with J gene TRBJ2-1; TRBD1 matches at 8 bases. The CDR3 has 14 residues. Trimming took 5 bases from V and 5 from J; bases not matched to a gene: 5. Germline loops: CDR1 LGHDT, CDR2 YNNKQL (reference sequence). The CDR3 region is CASSRQGLDAEQFF. Partial CDR3 DNA: TGTGCCAGCAGCCGACAGGGGCTGGATGCT.

Concerning this clone: Gene names are mouse gene names. The read finishes 4 residues shy of the CDR3 end, and the germline J gene is used to complete it. V usage is TRBV14 and J usage is TRBJ2-1; 7 bases are a match to TRBD1. There are 14 residues in the CDR3. CDR1 and CDR2 (germline): SGHDT, FRDEAV. The junction had 2 bases not matched to a gene; V was cut back by 5 bases and J by 0 bases. The CDR3 loop reads CASSGTDNYAEQFF. CDR3 DNA, as far as it was read: TGTGCCAGCAGCGGGACAGATAACTATGCT.

As concerns this clone: Gene names refer to mouse genes. The DNA ends 4 residues before the CDR3 does, and the rest of the CDR3 is filled in from the germline J gene. The rearrangement links TRBV13-1 to TRBJ2-1, with 8 bases lining up with TRBD1. V dropped 5 bases and J dropped 3; count of bases not matched to a gene: 4. Germline assignment: CDR1 NSHNY and CDR2 SYGAGN. This CDR3 is 14 amino acids long. The sequenced CDR3 bases are TGTGCCAGCAGGCACCAGGGGGCCTATGCT. This codes for CASRHQGAYA. From start to end, the CDR3 is CASRHQGAYAEQFF.

This clone showed up just a few times. Gene and germline names: mouse. CDR3 protein: CASSQTTGTYNSPLYF. CDR3 DNA, as far as it was read: TGTGCCAGCAGCCAAACGACAGGGACCTATAATTCGCCC. V is TRBV5 and J is TRBJ1-6, with 7 bases identical to TRBD1. The sequenced fragment ends 3 residues before the CDR3 boundary, so the rest is inferred from the germline J gene. TRBJ1-6 is an ORF, and what it does is uncertain. CDR3 size: 16 residues. Per germline, CDR1 LGHNA and CDR2 YNLKQL (reference sequence). The V segment lost 2 bases and the J segment 2 bases; nucleotides outside the gene matches: 3.

In the case of this clone: Any gene name here is a mouse gene name. The DNA read from the CDR3 is TGTGCCAGCAGCCAAGAGGACATCTATGCT. This encodes CASSQEDIYA. The entire CDR3 protein reads CASSQEDIYAEQFF. This sequence joins TRBV5 and TRBJ2-1; tentative D call: TRBD1 (5 bases). The read falls 4 residues short of the CDR3 end, and the missing part is taken from the germline J gene. Germline V gene sequence: CDR1 LGHNA, CDR2 YNLKQL (reference sequence). The CDR3 loop spans 14 amino acids. The V gene lost 0 bases and the J gene lost 3 bases, with 6 bases spanning the gap.

With regard to this clone: This may be a read error, as it is one base from a much larger clone. Mouse names are used for the genes. The sequenced fragment ends 4 residues before the CDR3 boundary, so the rest is inferred from the germline J gene. Other DNA sequences from this sample encode an identical CDR3 as well. The gene calls are TRBV1 and TRBJ2-2, with 9 bases fitting TRBD2. Trimming cost V 0 bases and J 2 bases; bases outside gene matches: 1. The germline gives CDR1 NSQYPW, CDR2 LRSPGD (reference sequence). There are 16 residues in the CDR3. The part of the CDR3 DNA that was read is TGCACCTGCAGTGCAGATGGGGGGGCCAACACCGGG. Its protein product is CTCSADGGANTG. The complete CDR3 protein is CTCSADGGANTGQLYF.

Details on this clone: Mouse germline and gene names are used. The read is 4 residues too short to cover the CDR3 end, so that end is filled in from the germline J gene. The chain joins TRBV3 to TRBJ2-5; 10 nucleotides line up with TRBD2. The CDR3 consists of 16 residues. Per the germline V gene, CDR1 is SNHLY and CDR2 is FYNGKV (reference sequence). J gave up 0 bases and V 5 bases, and 5 bases lay outside the gene matches. CDR3 protein: CASSPTGGINQDTQYF. The CDR3 DNA, read in part, is TGTGCCAGCAGCCCGACTGGGGGGATTAACCAAGAC. Combining the CDR3 with reference TRBV3 and TRBJ2-5 gives the whole variable domain GPKVLQIPSHQIIDMGQMVTLNCDPVSNHLYFYWYKQILGQQMEFLVNFYNGKVMEKSKLFKDQFSVERPDGSYFTLKIQPTALEDSAVYFCASSPTGGINQDTQYFGPGTRLLVL.

This clone has just a few counts. Mouse gene names and germline throughout. The sequence runs out 4 residues before the end of the CDR3; the remainder is reconstructed from the germline J gene. This chain connects TRBV31 to TRBJ2-3; TRBD2 matches 11 bases. The CDR3 is 16 residues long. Germline CDR1 is GKSSPN and CDR2 is SITVG. After removal of 0 bases from V and 1 base from J, the junction contained 3 bases not matched to a gene. The covered CDR3 bases are TGTGCCTGGAGTCTAGGGGACTGGGGGCGTGCAGAA. This translates into CAWSLGDWGRAE. The whole CDR3 region reads CAWSLGDWGRAETLYF.

This clone occurred a few times. The gene symbols are mouse symbols. The CDR3 extends 4 residues past the end of the read, so its final part is completed from the germline J gene. Other DNA sequences in this sample translate to the same CDR3. The genes are TRBV13-2 and TRBJ2-5; D may be TRBD1 (5 bases). The V end was cut by 0 bases, the J end by 1 base, with 9 bases between. Germline CDR1 reads NNHNN; CDR2 reads SYGAGS (reference sequence). This CDR3 spans 15 amino acids. CDR3 DNA, as far as it was read: TGTGCCAGCGGTGATGCAGGGCGGGACCAAGAC. Translated: CASGDAGRDQD. The CDR3 in full is CASGDAGRDQDTQYF.